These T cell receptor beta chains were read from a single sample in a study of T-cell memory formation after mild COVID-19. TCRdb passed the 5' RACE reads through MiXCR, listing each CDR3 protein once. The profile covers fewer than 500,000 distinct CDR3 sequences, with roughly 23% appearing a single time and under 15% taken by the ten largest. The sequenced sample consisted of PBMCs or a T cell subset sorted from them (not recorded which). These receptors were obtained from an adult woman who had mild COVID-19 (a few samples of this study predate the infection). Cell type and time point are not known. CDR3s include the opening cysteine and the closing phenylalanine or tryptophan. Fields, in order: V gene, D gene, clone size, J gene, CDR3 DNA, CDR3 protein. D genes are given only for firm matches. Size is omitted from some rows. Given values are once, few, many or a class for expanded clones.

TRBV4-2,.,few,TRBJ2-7,TGTGCCAGCAGCCAAGAAGCCGGGAATGCCTACGAGCAGTACTTC,CASSQEAGNAYEQYF
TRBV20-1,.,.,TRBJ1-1,TGCAGTGCTAAGCCGGGGGGGAACACTGAAGCTTTCTTT,CSAKPGGNTEAFF
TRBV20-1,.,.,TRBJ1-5,TGCAGTGCTAGAGCTGGAGGGATGGGCAATCAGCCCCAGCATTTT,CSARAGGMGNQPQHF
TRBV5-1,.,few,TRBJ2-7,TGCGCCAGCAGCTTGGGACGGATCTCCTACGAGCAGTACTTC,CASSLGRISYEQYF
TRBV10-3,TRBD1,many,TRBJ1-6,TGTGCCACCGCTACAGGGGGTGATTCACCCCTCCACTTT,CATATGGDSPLHF
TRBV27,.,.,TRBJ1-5,TGTGCCAGCAGTTTATCGGGACACCATAGCAATCAGCCCCAGCATTTT,CASSLSGHHSNQPQHF
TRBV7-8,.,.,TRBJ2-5,TGTGCCAGCAGCTTAGTTTTGGCAAGGGAGACCCAGTACTTC,CASSLVLARETQYF
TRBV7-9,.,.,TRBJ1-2,TGTGCCAGCAGCTTACTCGCTGTAGGGACCGAATTTAACTATGGCTACACCTTC,CASSLLAVGTEFNYGYTF
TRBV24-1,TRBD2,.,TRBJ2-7,TGTGCCACCAGTGGTAGCGGGAGTCCCCACGAGCAGTACTTC,CATSGSGSPHEQYF
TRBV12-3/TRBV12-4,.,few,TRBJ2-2,TGTGCCAGCAGTCCGACCCGGGCCGGGGAGCTGTTTTTT,CASSPTRAGELFF
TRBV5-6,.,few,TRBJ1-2,TGTGCCAGCAGCTTGGATTACGGAGGCTACACCTTC,CASSLDYGGYTF
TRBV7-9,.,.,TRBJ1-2,TGTGCCAGCAGCTTAGACACAGGGTTGTGTACCTTC,CASSLDTGLCTF
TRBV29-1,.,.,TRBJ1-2,TGCAGCGTTGTAGTCCCCGGGACCGAGTATGGCTACACCTTC,CSVVVPGTEYGYTF
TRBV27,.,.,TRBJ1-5,TGTGCCAGCAGTCCGTTCCCGGAACACGCTGGGGATCAGCCCCAGCATTTT,CASSPFPEHAGDQPQHF
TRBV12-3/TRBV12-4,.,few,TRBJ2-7,TGTGCCAGCAGTTTAGTCACGGGACGCTACGAGCAGTACTTC,CASSLVTGRYEQYF
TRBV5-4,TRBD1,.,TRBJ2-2,TGTGCCAGCAGCTTGGTAGCAGGGCAGGGGGCCGGGGAGCTGTTTTTT,CASSLVAGQGAGELFF
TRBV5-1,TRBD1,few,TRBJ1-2,TGCGCCAGCACGAAGGGACAGGGGCCAGGTTTCGGTTCCCGAGACTATGGCTACACCTTC,CASTKGQGPGFGSRDYGYTF